The present T cell receptor beta chain was sequenced within a study of blood T cells in healthy people across ages. Study-level results: The fall in TCR beta diversity per million T cells was roughly linear with age. There were more naive CD4+ cells and higher diversity in long-lived donors than in aged donors. Conclusively comparing naive with antigen-experienced cells was impossible with unsorted PBMCs.

On this clonotype itself: The antigen is not known.

With 5 bases removed from V and 4 bases from J, the gap between germline ends came to 8 bases. The CDR3 totals 12 residues. Germline values: CDR1 MDHEN, CDR2 SYDVKM. Then a second PCR, running roughly 7 to 12 cycles, was carried out with a sample-barcoded 5' primer and a J-beta primer mix. Each cDNA molecule, via a template-switch adaptor with 12 random nucleotides, was tagged. Each CDR3 protein gets one entry after TCRdb re-called the 5' RACE reads with MiXCR. The table has 700,000 or so distinct CDR3 sequences, 22% seen once. Sequencing used blood. This clonotype was sampled from a man between 65 and 85 years old in good health. The rearrangement links TRBV28 to TRBJ1-2; D gene uncertain. CDR3 amino acids: CASSTPGYGYTF. For the CDR3, the DNA is TGTGCCAGCAGTACACCAGGCTATGGCTACACCTTC.